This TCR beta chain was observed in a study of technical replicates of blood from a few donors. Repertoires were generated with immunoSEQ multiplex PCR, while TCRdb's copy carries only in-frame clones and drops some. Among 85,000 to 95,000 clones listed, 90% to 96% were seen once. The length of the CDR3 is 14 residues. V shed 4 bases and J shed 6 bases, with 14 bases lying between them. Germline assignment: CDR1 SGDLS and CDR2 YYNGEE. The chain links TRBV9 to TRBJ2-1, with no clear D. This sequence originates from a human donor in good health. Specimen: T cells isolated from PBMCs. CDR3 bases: TGTGCCAGCAGCCGCCCCCGGAGCGCCAATGAGCAGTTCTTC. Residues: CASSRPRSANEQFF.